A selection of T cell receptor beta chains follows, all from one sample in a study of blood T cell repertoires in COVID-19. Generated by immunoSEQ multiplex PCR, the TCRdb table keeps only in-frame clones and is missing some. Counted here are about 250,000 clones, approximately 91% occurring once; the ten biggest clones make up less than 1%. Material: peripheral blood. Every receptor here comes from a woman aged 35 to 49 who had recovered from COVID-19. CDR3s include the opening cysteine and the closing phenylalanine or tryptophan. D genes are given only for firm matches. Some rows have no size entry. The others give once, few or many, or a class for an expanded clone.

cdr3_aa cdr3_nt j_call v_call d_call clone_size
CASSLAGVGQGAYYGYTF TGTGCCAGCAGCTTGGCCGGCGTGGGGCAGGGGGCGTACTATGGCTACACCTTC TRBJ1-2 TRBV5-6 TRBD1 .
CASGAEATQYF TGTGCCAGCGGGGCCGAGGCTACGCAGTATTTT TRBJ2-3 TRBV2 . .
CASSPAGFDTQYF TGTGCCAGCAGTCCGGCGGGATTCGATACGCAGTATTTT TRBJ2-3 TRBV25-1 . once
CASSPPGGKNIQYF TGTGCCAGCAGTCCCCCGGGAGGCAAAAACATTCAGTACTTC TRBJ2-4 TRBV28 TRBD2 once
CASSIGRSTGELFF TGTGCCAGTAGTATTGGTAGAAGCACCGGGGAGCTGTTTTTT TRBJ2-2 TRBV19 . .
CASSYSTGGYTEAFF TGTGCCAGCAGTTACTCGACAGGGGGGTACACTGAAGCTTTCTTT TRBJ1-1 TRBV6-2/TRBV6-3 TRBD1 .
CASSLDSYNEQFF TGTGCCAGCAGTCTCGATAGTTACAATGAGCAGTTCTTC TRBJ2-1 TRBV27 . .
CASSLRDYEQYF TGTGCCAGCAGTCTCAGGGATTACGAGCAGTACTTC TRBJ2-7 TRBV28 . .
CAAGQGLDGYTF TGTGCCGCGGGGCAGGGACTAGATGGCTACACCTTC TRBJ1-2 TRBV30 . .
CASSPVRQAATEAFF TGTGCCAGCTCACCCGTACGACAGGCGGCCACTGAAGCTTTCTTT TRBJ1-1 TRBV18 . .
CASSTKPGLAGGEADTQYF TGTGCCAGCAGTACGAAACCGGGACTAGCGGGAGGAGAGGCAGATACGCAGTATTTT TRBJ2-3 TRBV28 TRBD2 .
CASRQQGAGGYTF TGTGCCAGTAGACAACAGGGGGCGGGTGGCTACACCTTC TRBJ1-2 TRBV19 TRBD1 .
CASSREPTGVGYTF TGTGCCAGCAGTAGGGAACCGACAGGGGTTGGCTACACCTTC TRBJ1-2 TRBV6-5 TRBD1 .
CASSGWTGGKNIQYF TGCGCCAGCAGTGGGTGGACAGGGGGCAAAAACATTCAGTACTTC TRBJ2-4 TRBV10-1 TRBD1 once
CAWSVAATTYEQYF TGTGCCTGGAGTGTGGCGGCTACCACCTACGAGCAGTACTTC TRBJ2-7 TRBV30 . .
CASSNRDHYEQYF TGTGCCAGCAGTAACAGGGACCACTACGAGCAGTACTTC TRBJ2-7 TRBV25-1 . .
CASRRRGRQPQHF TGTGCCAGCAGGCGCAGGGGGCGTCAGCCCCAGCATTTT TRBJ1-5 TRBV28 TRBD1 .
CASSESGGRETQYF TGCGCCAGCAGTGAGTCCGGGGGGCGGGAGACCCAGTACTTC TRBJ2-5 TRBV10-2 . .
CASSPPMETQYF TGTGCCAGCTCACCACCTATGGAGACCCAGTACTTC TRBJ2-5 TRBV18 . .
CASSEGGLAGVYNEQFF TGTGCCAGCAGTGAAGGGGGCCTAGCGGGAGTCTACAATGAGCAGTTCTTC TRBJ2-1 TRBV2 TRBD2 .
CASRSPSLVAFF TGTGCCAGCAGAAGCCCGTCGCTTGTAGCTTTCTTT TRBJ1-1 TRBV12-3/TRBV12-4 . .
CASSLDGRGQETQYF TGTGCCAGCAGCTTAGACGGGAGGGGGCAAGAGACCCAGTACTTC TRBJ2-5 TRBV11-3 TRBD2 .
CASTIVQNNSPLHF TGTGCCAGCACGATTGTACAGAATAATTCACCCCTCCACTTT TRBJ1-6 TRBV2 . .
CASSRAGTTSNEQFF TGTGCCAGCAGTCGAGCCGGGACTACCTCCAATGAGCAGTTCTTC TRBJ2-1 TRBV6-5 TRBD2 .